This T cell receptor beta chain was captured in a study of low-dose radiotherapy and immunotherapy resistance in tumors. Study background: Treatment of Cohort 2 consisted of 1 Gy per fraction every two weeks, amounting to 13 Gy over 26 weeks.

Primers targeting TRAV and TRBV primed first-strand cDNA, covering alpha and beta chains. Both a constant-region primer and a V-primer adapter served to amplify TCRs across 15 to 20 PCR cycles. MiXCR, applied by TCRdb to the reads, yields one record per CDR3 protein. The repertoire holds about 82,000 distinct CDR3 sequences, with approximately 20% as singletons. The sample's time point: before trial treatment. Germline V gene lookup returns CDR1 MGHRA and CDR2 YSYEKL. The V gene lost 2 bases and the J gene lost 2 bases, with 6 bases spanning the gap. CDR3 size: 13 residues. As regards this clonotype: This sequence is one base from a far larger clone and is likely a read error.

This sequence was found in a male donor with prostate cancer. The starting material was PBMCs, obtained before treatment. V and J are TRBV4-1 and TRBJ2-5; D call uncertain. The CDR3 bases are TGCGCCAGCAGCCAATCGGATCAAGAGACCCAGTACTTC. This encodes CASSQSDQETQYF.